These 17 T cell receptor beta chains originate from one sample sequenced in a study of T cell repertoires in cytomegalovirus infection. These TCRs are of unknown antigen specificity. From the reads, TCRdb called clonotypes with MiXCR, one entry per CDR3 protein. Of around 69,000 distinct CDR3 sequences listed, approximately 22% are singletons. The input for sequencing was CD8+ T cells from cultured PBMCs, taken from culture after CMV antigen stimulation. All receptors derive from a human donor in good health (CMV status not recorded). Some clones in this sample may be carry-over from other donors' samples.

With respect to this clonotype: One end of the junction varies from germline; a read error may be responsible. The genes are TRBV6-8 and TRBJ1-1, with D unclear. Germline V gene lookup returns CDR1 MNHGY and CDR2 SAAAGT. The CDR3 has 13 amino acids. For the CDR3, the DNA is TGTGACAGCAGTTGGGCCGCCTACACTGAAGCTTTCTTT. Protein product: CDSSWAAYTEAFF.

There are a few counts of this clonotype. This chain joins TRBV27 and TRBJ2-3; D is ambiguous. Germline loops: CDR1 MNHEY, CDR2 SMNVEV (reference sequence). This CDR3 region has 12 residues. Trimming left V 4 bases short and J 2 bases short, with 4 bases between. The CDR3 protein is CASSSVTDTQYF. For the CDR3, the DNA is TGTGCCAGCAGTTCTGTCACAGATACGCAGTATTTT.

This clonotype has a handful of counts. The chain links TRBV4-1 to TRBJ1-1, with D perhaps matching TRBD1 (6 bases). The germline V and J ends were trimmed by 2 bases and 4 bases, with 11 bases remaining between them. This CDR3 has 14 residues. Germline V gives CDR1 MGHRA, CDR2 YSYEKL. The CDR3 loop reads CASSQNVGGTEAFF. CDR3 coding DNA: TGCGCCAGCAGCCAAAATGTAGGGGGCACTGAAGCTTTCTTT.

The V call is TRBV27, the J call TRBJ2-2; D gene ambiguous. From germline, CDR1 is MNHEY and CDR2 SMNVEV (reference sequence). V was pared by 9 bases and J by 0 bases, with 11 bases between. The CDR3 length is 14 residues. The CDR3 loop is CASSDFSNTGELFF. The CDR3 bases are TGTGCCAGTAGTGACTTTTCGAACACCGGGGAGCTGTTTTTT.

V gene TRBV9 combines with J gene TRBJ1-1, with D uncertain. V was pared by 5 bases and J by 4 bases, with 9 bases between. Germline loops: CDR1 SGDLS, CDR2 YYNGEE. The CDR3 runs to 12 residues. CDR3 DNA sequence: TGTGCCAGCAGTAGCAGTGTCACTGAAGCTTTCTTT. As protein: CASSSSVTEAFF.

This chain joins TRBV11-2 and TRBJ2-7; TRBD1 agrees at 7 bases. This CDR3 is 14 amino acids long. With 5 bases clipped from V and 4 bases from J, the junction kept 8 bases outside the gene matches. CDR1 and CDR2 (germline): SGHAT, FQNNGV. CDR3 loop: CASSPRQGHYEQYF. CDR3 nucleotide sequence: TGTGCCAGCAGCCCAAGACAGGGTCATTACGAGCAGTACTTC.

The chain has TRBV7-9 and TRBJ1-5; no reliable D call. V was shortened by 3 bases and J by 0 bases, with 9 bases between the two germline ends. The germline V gene has CDR1 SEHNR and CDR2 FQNEAQ (reference sequence). The CDR3 has 15 amino acids. CDR3 nucleotide sequence: TGTGCCAGCAGCTTTTCGGAGAATAGCAATCAGCCCCAGCATTTT. Residues: CASSFSENSNQPQHF. Based on the CDR3 plus reference TRBV7-9 and TRBJ1-5, the full variable domain is DTGVSQNPRHKITKRGQNVTFRCDPISEHNRLYWYRQTLGQGPEFLTYFQNEAQLEKSRLLSDRFSAERPKGSFSTLEIQRTEQGDSAMYLCASSFSENSNQPQHFGDGTRLSIL.

The table lists this clonotype with a few counts. The chain couples TRBV7-9 to TRBJ2-1; 7 nucleotides line up with TRBD1. The CDR3 totals 17 residues. CDR1 and CDR2 from the germline V gene are SEHNR and FQNEAQ (reference sequence). The trim removed 4 bases at V and 10 bases at J, leaving 19 bases unmatched. The CDR3 DNA reads TGTGCCAGCAGCTCCCGATTCGAGGGGGCCTTTGAAATGGAGCAGTTCTTC. It codes for CASSSRFEGAFEMEQFF.

This clonotype appeared a few times. The chain is built from TRBV7-6 and TRBJ1-2; D unresolved. The CDR3 sequence is 13 residues long. CDR1 SGHVS and CDR2 FNYEAQ come from the germline V gene. Between the trimmed V and J ends, which lost 2 bases and 3 bases, there was a span of 7 bases. The DNA for the CDR3 is TGTGCCAGCAGCTTAACGGCGGACTATGGCTACACCTTC. Residues: CASSLTADYGYTF.

A few counts support this clonotype. J is TRBJ1-1 and V is TRBV6-2 or TRBV6-3, with no clear D. V was clipped by 5 bases and J by 4 bases, with 11 bases between them. Looked up from germline, CDR1 is MNHEY and CDR2 is SVGEGT. The CDR3 totals 13 residues. The CDR3 DNA sequence: TGTGCCAGCAGTGACTGGGGAGGCACTGAAGCTTTCTTT. Its protein is CASSDWGGTEAFF.

J is TRBJ1-6 and V is TRBV7-6, with D tentatively TRBD1 (6 bases). CDR1 and CDR2 (germline): SGHVS, FNYEAQ. Trimming cost V 5 bases and J 7 bases, with 12 bases left between them. This CDR3 has 14 amino acids. CDR3: CASSPTGANSPLHF. In DNA form, the CDR3 reads TGTGCCAGCAGCCCGACAGGAGCCAATTCACCCCTCCACTTT.

With regard to this clonotype: This may arise from a read error, as a much more abundant clone is one base away. The J gene is TRBJ2-3, the V gene TRBV7-8, with D uncertain. V lost 2 bases, J lost 2 bases, and 11 bases lay in between. CDR1 and CDR2 from the germline V gene are SGHVS and FQNEAQ. The CDR3 runs to 15 residues. The CDR3 reads CASSLPGPTTDTQYF. For the CDR3, the DNA is TGTGCCAGCAGCTTACCCGGGCCTACCACAGATACGCAGTATTTT.

There are a few counts of this clonotype. This chain joins TRBV4-1 and TRBJ1-5; no definite D call. The CDR3 is 15 residues long. V was trimmed by 0 bases and J by 2 bases, leaving 8 bases between them. Germline-derived CDR1 and CDR2 are MGHRA and YSYEKL. The CDR3 coding sequence is TGCGCCAGCAGCCAAGATGACGGACGCAATCAGCCCCAGCATTTT. It encodes CASSQDDGRNQPQHF.

The V call is TRBV12-3 or TRBV12-4, the J call TRBJ2-1; tentative D call: TRBD2 (5 bases). V shed 2 bases and J shed 11 bases, with 10 bases lying between them. The CDR3 consists of 12 residues. The CDR3 reads CASSLSSSQQFF. The CDR3 DNA sequence: TGTGCCAGCAGTTTAAGTTCTAGCCAGCAGTTCTTC.

The V and J genes are TRBV12-3 or TRBV12-4 and TRBJ1-2, with D possibly being TRBD1 (6 bases). Trimming stripped 3 bases from V and 2 bases from J, with 10 bases between. This CDR3 is built from 14 residues. DNA of the CDR3: TGTGCCAGCAGTTTTGGGGGGCCGAACTATGGCTACACCTTC. Translation: CASSFGGPNYGYTF.

The rearrangement uses TRBV5-1 and TRBJ1-1; D call uncertain. The germline V and J ends were trimmed by 6 bases and 0 bases, with 6 bases remaining between them. The CDR3 runs to 12 residues. CDR1 is SGHRS and CDR2 is YFSETQ in the germline V gene. CDR3 amino acids: CASTSLNTEAFF. Written as DNA, the CDR3 is TGCGCCAGCACCTCTCTGAACACTGAAGCTTTCTTT.

This clonotype has only a few counts. V is TRBV7-8 and J is TRBJ2-7; D is undetermined. Trimming pared 5 bases from V and 7 bases from J, leaving 18 bases between. Per germline, CDR1 SGHVS and CDR2 FQNEAQ. The CDR3 is made up of 14 amino acids. The CDR3 DNA follows: TGTGCCAGCAGCCTTTTTTCAGAGACACCGGAGCAGTACTTC. It codes for CASSLFSETPEQYF.